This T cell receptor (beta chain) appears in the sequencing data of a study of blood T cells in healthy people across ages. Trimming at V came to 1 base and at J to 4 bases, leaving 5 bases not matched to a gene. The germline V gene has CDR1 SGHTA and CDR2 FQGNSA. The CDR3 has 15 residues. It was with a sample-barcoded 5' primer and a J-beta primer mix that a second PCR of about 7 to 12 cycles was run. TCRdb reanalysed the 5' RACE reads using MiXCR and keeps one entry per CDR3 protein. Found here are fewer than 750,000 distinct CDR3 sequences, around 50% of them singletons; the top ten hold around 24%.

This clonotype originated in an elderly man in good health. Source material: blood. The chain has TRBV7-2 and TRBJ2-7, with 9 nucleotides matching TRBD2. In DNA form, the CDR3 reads TGTGCCAGCAGCTTAGTTAGCGGGGGAATATACGAGCAGTACTTC. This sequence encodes CASSLVSGGIYEQYF.